The 29 T cell receptor beta chains below were found in one sample sequenced in a study of blood T cell repertoires in COVID-19. This table comes from immunoSEQ multiplex PCR, and its TCRdb copy is limited to in-frame clones, with some not included. The profile shows some 150,000 clones, approximately 83% of them singletons. Material: peripheral blood. These receptors came from a man aged 65 to 79 with acute or convalescent COVID-19.

The rearrangement links TRBV19 to TRBJ1-4; D may be TRBD1 (6 bases). V was cut by 4 bases and J by 6 bases, with 12 bases left in between. This CDR3 contains 14 residues. Germline loops: CDR1 LNHDA, CDR2 SQIVND (reference sequence). This CDR3 reads CASSRGRGDEKLFF. The CDR3 bases are TGTGCCAGTAGTAGGGGGCGAGGGGATGAAAAACTGTTTTTT.

The V and J genes are TRBV4-3 and TRBJ2-7; D unclear. V lost 0 bases to trimming and J lost 3 bases, with 12 bases between them. This CDR3 region has 15 residues. The germline gives CDR1 LGHNA, CDR2 YSLEER. The CDR3 region is CASSQENSGLYEQYF. The CDR3 coding sequence is TGCGCCAGCAGCCAAGAAAACTCCGGTCTCTACGAGCAGTACTTC.

This clone was recorded only once. V gene TRBV19 combines with J gene TRBJ2-2, with 9 bases identical to TRBD2. In germline, CDR1 is LNHDA, CDR2 SQIVND (reference sequence). V dropped 6 bases and J dropped 5; count of bases not matched to a gene: 7. The CDR3 length is 15 residues. CDR3: CASRISGSYTGELFF. DNA of the CDR3: TGTGCCAGTAGGATTAGCGGGAGCTATACCGGGGAGCTGTTTTTT.

The chain has TRBV6-2 or TRBV6-3 and TRBJ1-2; 7 nucleotides align to TRBD1. Losses at the gene ends were 0 bases for V and 7 bases for J; bases not matched to a gene: 11. Germline CDR1 MNHEY, CDR2 SVGEGT. This CDR3 has 16 residues. The CDR3 coding sequence is TGTGCCAGCAGTTACTCTGCACAGGGGACGGAGCTTGGCTACACCTTC. Protein: CASSYSAQGTELGYTF.

Written as DNA, the CDR3 is TGTGCCAGCAGGTCATCTGGCGGCAGCACCTACGAGCAGTACTTC. It specifies CASRSSGGSTYEQYF. The chain couples TRBV28 to TRBJ2-7; no clear D gene. The germline V gene encodes CDR1 MDHEN and CDR2 SYDVKM. The CDR3 length is 15 residues. The V end lost 6 bases, the J end lost 2 bases, and 17 bases lay between the germline ends.

The rearrangement links TRBV15 to TRBJ2-4, with TRBD1 matching over 8 bases. After removal of 3 bases from V and 1 base from J, the junction contained 5 bases not matched to a gene. The CDR3 extends over 16 amino acids. Germline assignment: CDR1 LNHNV and CDR2 YYDKDF (reference sequence). The CDR3 DNA reads as TGTGCCACCAGCAGGACCAGGGGGCCCGCCAAAAACATTCAGTACTTC. Its protein product is CATSRTRGPAKNIQYF.

The chain recombines TRBV20-1 with TRBJ2-5; 9 bases map to TRBD2. The CDR3 runs to 15 residues. Germline V gene data show CDR1 as DFQATT and CDR2 as SNEGSKA (reference sequence). V shed 3 bases and J 5 bases; nucleotides not matched to a gene: 10. The CDR3 DNA is TGCAGTGCTAGTAATGCGGGAGGGCCTTTGGAGACCCAGTACTTC. Translated, it gives CSASNAGGPLETQYF.

The V call is TRBV20-1, the J call TRBJ2-5; D not resolved. The V end was cut by 3 bases, the J end by 8 bases, with 7 bases between. Germline CDR1 DFQATT, CDR2 SNEGSKA (reference sequence). This CDR3 contains 10 residues. The CDR3 loop is CSASPLTQYF. CDR3 nucleotides: TGCAGTGCTAGCCCTCTAACCCAGTACTTC.

CDR3 region: CASSLETGRSFLYGYTF. The CDR3, as DNA: TGTGCCAGCAGCTTGGAAACAGGAAGGAGCTTCCTCTATGGCTACACCTTC. The V call is TRBV5-4, the J call TRBJ1-2; TRBD1 might be the D (5 bases). CDR1 and CDR2 (germline): SGHNT, YYREEE (reference sequence). The CDR3 sequence is 17 residues long. Trimming stripped 0 bases from V and 4 bases from J, with 19 bases between.

The gene calls are TRBV2 and TRBJ1-5, with D perhaps matching TRBD1 (6 bases). CDR1 and CDR2 from the germline V gene are SNHLY and FYNNEI. The CDR3 extends over 13 amino acids. Deletions cut 6 bases from V and 7 bases from J, with 13 bases between. CDR3 bases: TGTGCCAGCAGGGATGGACAGATCCAGCCCCAGCATTTT. This sequence encodes CASRDGQIQPQHF. Full variable domain (rest looked up from reference TRBV2 and TRBJ1-5): EPEVTQTPSHQVTQMGQEVILRCVPISNHLYFYWYRQILGQKVEFLVSFYNNEISEKSEIFDDQFSVERPDGSNFTLKIRSTKLEDSAMYFCASRDGQIQPQHFGDGTRLSIL.

The chain is built from TRBV28 and TRBJ1-2, with TRBD1 identical over 8 bases. The V segment lost 5 bases and the J segment 2 bases; nucleotides outside the gene matches: 16. Germline-derived CDR1 and CDR2 are MDHEN and SYDVKM. The CDR3 is 18 residues long. CDR3 protein: CASSLTLIAGGRNYGYTF. In DNA, the CDR3 is TGTGCCAGCAGTCTAACCCTCATAGCAGGGGGCAGGAACTATGGCTACACCTTC.

V and J are TRBV7-2 and TRBJ2-7; 9 bases agree with TRBD2. The trim removed 1 base at V and 4 bases at J, leaving 11 bases unmatched. Germline-derived CDR1 and CDR2 are SGHTA and FQGNSA. CDR3 size: 17 residues. As DNA, the CDR3 is TGTGCCAGCAGCTTAGTCTTTCGCGGGAGGGCCGGATACGAGCAGTACTTC. Translated, it gives CASSLVFRGRAGYEQYF.

The chain joins TRBV28 to TRBJ1-5; D ambiguous. This CDR3 has 14 residues. Trimming took off 2 bases at V and 2 bases at J, with 7 bases between the two ends. Germline V gives CDR1 MDHEN, CDR2 SYDVKM. The CDR3 DNA is TGTGCCAGCAGTTTACGGGTAGGCAATCAGCCCCAGCATTTT. It yields the protein CASSLRVGNQPQHF.

Only one count was recorded for this clone. The J gene is TRBJ2-2, the V gene TRBV5-1, with D possibly matching TRBD1 (6 bases). Per the germline V gene, CDR1 is SGHRS and CDR2 is YFSETQ. The CDR3 totals 12 residues. The ends were cut back, 6 bases at V and 6 bases at J, with 9 bases in the middle. The CDR3 sequence: CASNRDAGELFF. The CDR3 DNA reads as TGCGCCAGCAACAGGGACGCCGGGGAGCTGTTTTTT.

The gene calls are TRBV5-6 and TRBJ1-1; the D gene is possibly TRBD1 (5 bases). The ends were cut back, 1 base at V and 2 bases at J, with 6 bases in the middle. CDR1 is SGHDT, CDR2 YYEEEE, per germline. This CDR3 has 13 amino acids. CDR3 coding DNA: TGTGCCAGCAGCTTGAGGGGCAACACTGAAGCTTTCTTT. It translates to CASSLRGNTEAFF.

This clone was observed a few times. The chain has TRBV11-2 and TRBJ2-1, with D tentatively TRBD2 (6 bases). With 5 bases removed from V and 4 bases from J, the gap between germline ends came to 15 bases. Germline V gives CDR1 SGHAT, CDR2 FQNNGV. This CDR3 contains 15 residues. The CDR3 sequence: CASSAGLARYNEQFF. The CDR3 DNA follows: TGTGCCAGCAGCGCAGGGCTAGCGAGATACAATGAGCAGTTCTTC.

The rearrangement uses TRBV6-4 and TRBJ2-3; TRBD2 agrees at 8 bases. After removal of 2 bases from V and 5 bases from J, the junction contained 6 bases not matched to a gene. The CDR3 covers 15 residues. CDR1 and CDR2 (germline): MRHNA, SNTAGT. In DNA form, the CDR3 reads TGTGCCAGCAGTGACGGTCCGGGAGGGGGAGATACGCAGTATTTT. It yields the protein CASSDGPGGGDTQYF.

This clone was recorded once. The chain carries TRBV6-2 or TRBV6-3 and TRBJ2-1; 14 positions agree with TRBD2. The J segment lost 3 bases and the V segment lost 6 bases, leaving 7 bases of the junction unmatched. The CDR3 is 17 residues long. CDR1 MNHEY and CDR2 SVGEGT come from the germline V gene. CDR3 loop: CASSGTSGSLSYNEQFF. The CDR3 region has the DNA TGTGCCAGCAGCGGGACTAGCGGGAGTCTCAGCTACAATGAGCAGTTCTTC.

This clone has a single count. The genes are TRBV11-3 and TRBJ2-2; TRBD1 agrees at 8 bases. The CDR3 spans 16 residues. Losses at the gene ends were 5 bases for V and 4 bases for J; bases not matched to a gene: 9. Germline CDR1 and CDR2: SGHNT and YENEEA. CDR3: CASSTRTGLFTGELFF. The CDR3 coding sequence is TGTGCCAGCAGCACCCGGACAGGGCTGTTCACCGGGGAGCTGTTTTTT.

V usage is TRBV28 and J usage is TRBJ1-1; 10 positions match TRBD1. Germline V gene lookup returns CDR1 MDHEN and CDR2 SYDVKM. The CDR3 is 17 residues long. Trimming removed 1 base from V and 2 bases from J; junction bases left unmatched: 7. In nucleotides, the CDR3 is TGTGCCAGCAGTTTATACGGGACAGGGGTAAAAAACACTGAAGCTTTCTTT. Amino acid sequence: CASSLYGTGVKNTEAFF.

Relative to its sample, this clone is medium-sized. This chain uses TRBV11-3 with TRBJ2-1; no definite D call. This CDR3 is 13 amino acids long. Trimming removed 0 bases at V and 5 bases at J, with 5 bases between. Germline V gene sequence: CDR1 SGHNT, CDR2 YENEEA. The CDR3, as DNA: TGTGCCAGCAGCTTAGAGGCAAACAATGAGCAGTTCTTC. The encoded protein is CASSLEANNEQFF.

The chain has TRBV6-2 or TRBV6-3 and TRBJ2-2; 12 bases agree with TRBD2. V lost 0 bases and J lost 2; bases outside the gene matches: 7. This CDR3 is 19 amino acids long. Germline V gene sequence: CDR1 MNHEY, CDR2 SVGEGT. CDR3 sequence (DNA): TGTGCCAGCAGTTACTCCTACGAGACTAGCGGGGGTAACACCGGGGAGCTGTTTTTT. It codes for CASSYSYETSGGNTGELFF.

The chain links TRBV9 to TRBJ1-1; 10 bases are shared with TRBD1. Germline V gives CDR1 SGDLS, CDR2 YYNGEE. The CDR3 contains 15 residues. With V trimmed by 4 bases and J by 0 bases, 3 bases remained unmatched. The CDR3 here is CASSPGQGVNTEAFF. The CDR3 DNA sequence: TGTGCCAGCAGCCCCGGACAGGGGGTGAACACTGAAGCTTTCTTT.

The chain recombines TRBV7-3 with TRBJ2-4; 8 bases line up with TRBD1. Germline V gene sequence: CDR1 SGHTA, CDR2 FQGTGA. This CDR3 region has 13 residues. The V segment lost 3 bases and the J segment 14 bases; nucleotides outside the gene matches: 9. The CDR3 sequence is CASSLGTGGFEYF. CDR3 in DNA: TGTGCCAGCAGCTTGGGGACAGGAGGGTTCGAGTACTTC.

The V gene is TRBV14, the J gene TRBJ2-7, with 7 bases aligning to TRBD1. The CDR3 consists of 12 residues. CDR1 and CDR2 from the germline V gene are SGHDN and FVKESK. Losses at the gene ends were 5 bases for V and 12 bases for J; bases not matched to a gene: 10. The CDR3 region has the DNA TGTGCCAGCAGCTTAAGCCCGACAGGGATGTACTTC. It encodes CASSLSPTGMYF. Full variable domain (rest looked up from reference TRBV14 and TRBJ2-7): EAGVTQFPSHSVIEKGQTVTLRCDPISGHDNLYWYRRVMGKEIKFLLHFVKESKQDESGMPNNRFLAERTGGTYSTLKVQPAELEDSGVYFCASSLSPTGMYFGPGTRLTVT.

The chain has TRBV7-2 and TRBJ2-1, with 7 positions matching TRBD2. Looked up from germline, CDR1 is SGHTA and CDR2 is FQGNSA. The V gene end was trimmed by 5 bases and the J gene end by 5 bases; junction bases not matched to a gene: 15. There are 17 residues in the CDR3. CDR3 in DNA: TGTGCCAGCAGCCCCCAGGGCGGGAGAACGCTAAACAATGAGCAGTTCTTC. The encoded protein is CASSPQGGRTLNNEQFF.

The rearrangement joins TRBV9 to TRBJ2-5, with 7 bases identical to TRBD1. V shed 3 bases, J shed 5 bases, and the junction held 7 bases outside the gene matches. This CDR3 has 14 amino acids. The V gene's germline CDR1 is SGDLS and CDR2 YYNGEE. In nucleotides, the CDR3 is TGTGCCAGCAGCGACTTGACAGGGATGGAGACCCAGTACTTC. It translates to CASSDLTGMETQYF.

This clone has a single count. The chain links TRBV29-1 to TRBJ2-3; 8 bases match TRBD2. Germline CDR1 and CDR2: SQVTM and ANQGSEA. This CDR3 has 14 residues. V shed 3 bases, J shed 4 bases, and the junction held 6 bases outside the gene matches. The CDR3 reads CSVDGERESDTQYF. The CDR3, as DNA: TGCAGCGTTGATGGTGAGCGGGAGTCAGATACGCAGTATTTT.

V and J are TRBV5-1 and TRBJ2-3; possibly TRBD1 for D (6 bases). The CDR3 consists of 14 residues. V was trimmed by 4 bases and J by 0 bases, leaving 9 bases between them. Germline V lookup: CDR1 SGHRS, CDR2 YFSETQ. CDR3 loop: CASSPGDSTDTQYF. CDR3 nucleotides: TGCGCCAGCAGCCCAGGGGACAGCACAGATACGCAGTATTTT.